These T cell receptor beta chains were read from a single sample in a study of blood T cell repertoires in COVID-19. Profiling relied on immunoSEQ multiplex PCR, and the TCRdb table lists in-frame clones only, not all of them. The table includes approximately 37,000 clones, 86% detected once. What was sequenced was peripheral blood. These receptors originate from a man aged 50 to 60 in a cohort sampled during active COVID-19. Both conserved end residues are part of each CDR3. Each record gives: J gene, V gene, clone size, D gene, CDR3 protein, CDR3 DNA. D genes are given only for firm matches. The size field is filled for only some rows; it gives once, few, many or a size class.

>TRBJ2-3|TRBV5-1|.|TRBD2
CASSSSSGRTTDTQYF
TGCGCCAGCAGCTCCTCTAGCGGGAGGACGACAGATACGCAGTATTTT
>TRBJ2-3|TRBV5-4|.|.
CASRLQGPSTDTQYF
TGTGCCAGCAGGCTACAGGGACCTAGCACAGATACGCAGTATTTT
>TRBJ2-7|TRBV7-2|.|TRBD2
CASSLVASGGGEQYF
TGTGCCAGCAGCTTAGTCGCTAGCGGGGGAGGCGAGCAGTACTTC
>TRBJ1-3|TRBV30|.|TRBD1
CAWSVGTGWNTIYF
TGTGCCTGGAGTGTGGGGACAGGATGGAACACCATATATTTT
>TRBJ2-2|TRBV2|.|.
CASSGDRGGELFF
TGTGCCAGCAGTGGTGACCGAGGGGGGGAGCTGTTTTTT
>TRBJ1-1|TRBV13|.|.
CASSLVPREGAFF
TGTGCCAGCAGCTTAGTACCGAGGGAGGGAGCTTTCTTT
>TRBJ2-3|TRBV5-1|.|.
CASSFGAQNTQYF
TGCGCCAGCAGCTTCGGAGCACAAAATACGCAGTATTTT
>TRBJ1-2|TRBV13|.|TRBD1
CASSKKGAANYGYTF
TGTGCCAGCAGCAAGAAGGGGGCAGCTAACTATGGCTACACCTTC
>TRBJ2-6|TRBV19|.|.
CASSIGLRGNSGANVLTF
TGTGCCAGTAGTATAGGCCTCCGGGGGAACTCTGGGGCCAACGTCCTGACTTTC
>TRBJ1-6|TRBV27|.|.
CASRSGGGNSPLHF
TGTGCCAGCAGATCGGGGGGCGGTAATTCACCCCTCCACTTT
>TRBJ1-3|TRBV4-1|.|.
CASSQLPGTGNTIYF
TGCGCCAGCAGCCAGTTACCCGGGACTGGAAACACCATATATTTT
>TRBJ1-1|TRBV11-2|.|TRBD1
CASSVPGQGNTEAFF
TGTGCCAGCAGCGTTCCGGGACAGGGGAACACTGAAGCTTTCTTT
>TRBJ1-1|TRBV7-3|.|TRBD1
CASSLEGATEAFF
TGTGCCAGCAGCTTAGAGGGGGCCACTGAAGCTTTCTTT
>TRBJ1-2|TRBV19|.|.
CATEGGFYGYTF
TGTGCCACCGAGGGAGGGTTCTATGGCTACACCTTC
>TRBJ2-1|TRBV5-4|.|.
CASQAGFYNEQFF
TGTGCCAGCCAGGCTGGCTTCTACAATGAGCAGTTCTTC
>TRBJ1-1|TRBV11-2|few|.
CASSLDRVPNTEAFF
TGTGCCAGCAGCTTAGATCGGGTCCCCAACACTGAAGCTTTCTTT
>TRBJ1-2|TRBV7-9|medium-sized|.
CASSSSSALYGYTF
TGTGCCAGCAGCTCCTCGTCCGCGCTCTATGGCTACACCTTC
>TRBJ2-7|TRBV11-3|.|TRBD1
CASSLFQGASEQYF
TGTGCCAGCAGCTTGTTCCAGGGGGCTAGCGAGCAGTACTTC
>TRBJ2-2|TRBV6-4|.|.
CASSGTGPRELFF
TGTGCCAGCAGTGGGACTGGACCCCGGGAGCTGTTTTTT
>TRBJ2-3|TRBV15|few|TRBD2
CATSRDRGAGHTDTQYF
TGTGCCACCAGCAGAGATCGGGGAGCGGGGCACACAGATACGCAGTATTTT
>TRBJ2-7|TRBV4-1|.|TRBD1
CASSQEDRGSYEQYF
TGCGCCAGCAGCCAAGAAGACAGGGGATCCTACGAGCAGTACTTC
>TRBJ2-3|TRBV9|.|.
CASSPPGWGVRGTQYF
TGTGCCAGCAGCCCCCCTGGTTGGGGGGTGCGAGGTACGCAGTATTTT
>TRBJ2-1|TRBV5-1|.|TRBD1
CASSRGQGSNEQFF
TGCGCCAGCAGCAGGGGGCAAGGGTCCAATGAGCAGTTCTTC
>TRBJ2-2|TRBV5-1|.|.
CASSPQQGSTGELFF
TGCGCCAGCAGCCCCCAACAGGGTAGCACCGGGGAGCTGTTTTTT
>TRBJ2-1|TRBV20-1|.|TRBD2
CSASSLAGASSYNEQFF
TGCAGTGCTAGTAGTCTAGCGGGGGCGAGCTCCTACAATGAGCAGTTCTTC
>TRBJ1-2|TRBV5-1|.|TRBD1
CASSLGAGGSNYGYTF
TGCGCCAGCAGCTTGGGGGCAGGGGGATCTAACTATGGCTACACCTTC